What follows are 28 T cell receptor beta chains derived from one specimen sequenced in a study of tumor-infiltrating lymphocytes in glioblastoma multiforme. Three nested ARM-PCR rounds with V-beta and C-beta primers built TCRB libraries. Using its own MiXCR run on the multiplex PCR reads, TCRdb lists one record per CDR3 protein. The repertoire holds about 15,000 distinct CDR3 sequences, approximately 71% seen once, with around 48% in the top ten. The sequencing input was brain tumor tissue. These receptors originate from a male donor with glioblastoma.

At least ten counts were recorded for this clonotype. The chain is built from TRBV28 and TRBJ1-1; D uncertain. The CDR3 is made up of 14 amino acids. Germline CDR1 is MDHEN and CDR2 is SYDVKM. V was shortened by 4 bases and J by 1 base, with 10 bases between the two germline ends. In nucleotides, the CDR3 is TGTGCCAGCAGTTCCGCTTCAAAGAACACTGAAGCTTTCTTT. It is translated as CASSSASKNTEAFF.

This chain connects TRBV28 to TRBJ2-2, with 8 bases aligning to TRBD2. Germline-derived CDR1 and CDR2 are MDHEN and SYDVKM. This CDR3 is 20 amino acids long. Germline trimming cut 2 bases from V and 2 bases from J; bases unmatched to any gene: 16. The CDR3 is CASSLNQGRRLATNTGELFF. The CDR3 coding sequence is TGTGCCAGCAGTTTAAATCAAGGCAGAAGACTAGCGACTAACACCGGGGAGCTGTTTTTT.

The J gene is TRBJ2-3, the V gene TRBV29-1, with TRBD1 matching 12 bases. Germline trimming cut 6 bases from V and 1 base from J; bases unmatched to any gene: 2. The CDR3 extends over 14 amino acids. Germline V gene data show CDR1 as SQVTM and CDR2 as ANQGSEA. The CDR3 DNA follows: TGCAGCGTGGGGACAGGGGGCCGCACAGATACGCAGTATTTT. It yields the protein CSVGTGGRTDTQYF.

The J gene is TRBJ1-1, the V gene TRBV20-1; 7 nucleotides match TRBD1. CDR3 length: 14 amino acids. J was trimmed by 3 bases and V by 3 bases; bases with no gene match: 7. Germline CDR1 DFQATT, CDR2 SNEGSKA (reference sequence). CDR3 bases: TGCAGTGCTAGGTCGGGACAGTCGGACACTGAAGCTTTCTTT. Its protein is CSARSGQSDTEAFF.

This clonotype is a singleton in its sample. V usage is TRBV13 and J usage is TRBJ1-2; D uncertain. This CDR3 comprises 13 residues. Trimming removed 5 bases from V and 2 bases from J, with 9 bases in between. CDR1 is PRHDT and CDR2 is FYEKMQ in the germline V gene (reference sequence). In DNA, the CDR3 is TGTGCCAGCAGCCGAAATATAAACTATGGCTACACCTTC. Translation gives CASSRNINYGYTF.

A word on this clonotype: At one of its ends the junction is not consistent with the germline gene, which may arise from a read error. The chain joins TRBV12-3 or TRBV12-4 to TRBJ1-5; a possible D gene is TRBD1 (6 bases). CDR3 length: 14 residues. The CDR3 is CVSSFSGDRQPQHF. The DNA of the CDR3 is TGTGTCAGCAGTTTTTCAGGGGACCGTCAGCCCCAGCATTTT.

The chain carries TRBV12-3 or TRBV12-4 and TRBJ2-5; D is possibly TRBD1 or TRBD2 (7 bases each). V was clipped by 4 bases and J by 13 bases, with 31 bases between them. The CDR3 has 17 amino acids. The CDR3 here is CASSSPGGGAPEEARYF. The CDR3 nucleotides are TGTGCCAGCAGTTCCCCAGGGGGGGGAGCCCCTGAAGAGGCCCGGTACTTC.

To note about this clonotype: Compared with germline, one end of the junction differs, possibly owing to a read error. V and J are TRBV11-2 and TRBJ2-3; tentatively, D is TRBD2 (7 bases). The CDR3 contains 16 residues. Germline-derived CDR1 and CDR2 are SGHAT and FQNNGV. CDR3 sequence (DNA): TGTGCCAACAGCTTAGGGGGGGCAGGGCTCACAGATACGCAGTATTTT. Translated, it gives CANSLGGAGLTDTQYF.

To note about this clonotype: Sequence at one end of the junction differs from germline and may be a read error. V gene TRBV11-2 combines with J gene TRBJ2-1; 7 positions agree with TRBD2. The CDR3 length is 15 residues. Germline CDR1 is SGHAT and CDR2 is FQNNGV. The CDR3: CAGSLAGSSYNEQFF. CDR3 DNA sequence: TGTGCCGGCAGCTTAGCGGGTAGCTCCTACAATGAGCAGTTCTTC.

Points on this clonotype: The final CDR3 position lacks the conserved phenylalanine or tryptophan, pointing to a likely read error. The gene calls are TRBV28 and TRBJ2-5; 8 bases line up with TRBD1. The length of the CDR3 is 15 residues. CDR1 is MDHEN and CDR2 is SYDVKM in the germline V gene. This CDR3 is CASSLGSTGEETQYL. Here the CDR3 DNA reads TGTGCAAGCAGCCTAGGGTCGACAGGGGAAGAGACCCAGTACTTG.

Notes on this clonotype: The junction shows a germline mismatch at one end, possibly a read error. The rearrangement links TRBV4-1 to TRBJ2-5, with D perhaps matching TRBD1 (5 bases). Germline CDR1 MGHRA, CDR2 YSYEKL. CDR3 size: 16 residues. CDR3 coding DNA: TGCGCCAGCAGTAGTCAGGGAAAGGCCCTTGAAGAGACCAAGTACTTC. It yields the protein CASSSQGKALEETKYF.

The chain carries TRBV28 and TRBJ2-5; D is uncertain. The CDR3 length is 15 residues. Germline V gives CDR1 MDHEN, CDR2 SYDVKM. Trimming took 6 bases from V and 5 from J, leaving 19 bases between them. CDR3 in amino acids: CASSPIGSCRETQYF. CDR3 sequence (DNA): TGTGCCAGCAGCCCGATAGGGTCATGCAGGGAGACCCAGTACTTC.

Regarding this clonotype: Since the CDR3 does not end with the conserved phenylalanine or tryptophan, this likely comes from a read error. The V call is TRBV12-3 or TRBV12-4, the J call TRBJ2-1, with 9 bases lining up with TRBD2. Unmatched junction bases numbered 9, after V lost 7 bases and J lost 5 bases. The length of the CDR3 is 15 residues. The DNA of the CDR3 is TGTGCCAGCATCAGTGTAGCGGGAGCTGACAATGAGCAGTTCCTC. Translating it yields CASISVAGADNEQFL.

The chain has TRBV12-3 or TRBV12-4 and TRBJ2-7, with 9 positions matching TRBD2. Trimming at V came to 6 bases and at J to 3 bases, leaving 9 bases not matched to a gene. CDR3 length: 15 amino acids. In DNA, the CDR3 is TGTGCCAGCAGCCACCCGGGACTAGCAATCTACGAGCAGTACTTC. It encodes CASSHPGLAIYEQYF.

Regarding this clonotype: A read error may produce the germline difference seen at one junction end. The CDR3 bases are TGCAGTGTTAGAGTCCCGCTAGTGGGCCCGATACAAGAGACCCAGTACTTT. Its translation is CSVRVPLVGPIQETQYF. This sequence joins TRBV20-1 and TRBJ2-5; D gene uncertain. From germline, CDR1 is DFQATT and CDR2 SNEGSKA (reference sequence). CDR3 length equals 17 residues.

Concerning this clonotype itself: One end of the junction varies from germline; a read error may be responsible. The genes are TRBV5-1 and TRBJ1-1, with D maybe TRBD1 (5 bases). Germline-derived CDR1 and CDR2 are SGHRS and YFSETQ. The CDR3 loop spans 14 amino acids. The CDR3 DNA reads TGCGCCGGCAGCTCGGAGGGGTGTAGCACTGAAGCTTTCTTT. It specifies CAGSSEGCSTEAFF.

This chain uses TRBV12-3 or TRBV12-4 with TRBJ2-7; 8 bases match TRBD2. CDR3 length: 16 amino acids. V trimming: 5 bases; J trimming: 4 bases; junction bases outside the gene matches: 13. The CDR3 DNA is TGTGCCAGCAGTCCCGGAAGCGGGAGTGGGATGTACGAGCAGTACTTC. Protein sequence: CASSPGSGSGMYEQYF.

The chain joins TRBV11-2 to TRBJ2-7; 8 nucleotides agree with TRBD2. Trimming removed 7 bases from V and 0 bases from J; junction bases left unmatched: 5. The CDR3 is 14 amino acids. Per germline, CDR1 SGHAT and CDR2 FQNNGV. CDR3 amino acids: CASNLAGNSYEQYF. DNA of the CDR3: TGTGCCAGCAATCTAGCGGGCAACTCCTACGAGCAGTACTTC.

A word on this clonotype: A junction boundary mismatches the germline segment, possibly from a read error. The chain is built from TRBV28 and TRBJ2-7; D gene unclear. The CDR3 has 12 amino acids. Per germline, CDR1 MDHEN and CDR2 SYDVKM. CDR3 in amino acids: CAGSFTAYEQYF. In DNA, the CDR3 is TGTGCCGGCAGTTTCACAGCCTACGAGCAGTACTTC.

As concerns this clonotype: The conserved closing phenylalanine or tryptophan is absent in this CDR3, likely reflecting a read error. The DNA is left out, because the CDR3 cannot be placed on it with certainty; the CDR3 is given as TCRdb lists it. This chain joins TRBV7-9 and TRBJ2-1; the table's D gene call, TRBD2, was not cross checked with the DNA. The CDR3 is 15 amino acids in total, end residues counted. Per germline, CDR1 SEHNR and CDR2 FQNEAQ (reference sequence). CDR3 loop: CASSKTSGAHNEQLL.

The chain recombines TRBV12-5 with TRBJ1-5; 8 bases map to TRBD1. The CDR3 is 18 residues long. J gave up 2 bases and V 1 base, and 10 bases lay outside the gene matches. The V gene's germline CDR1 is LGHNT and CDR2 FRNRAP. For the CDR3, the DNA is TGTGCTAGTGGTTTGGCCTTCCGACAGGGGAGATGCAATCAGCCCCAGCATTTT. This encodes CASGLAFRQGRCNQPQHF. Complete variable domain (other parts from reference TRBV12-5 and TRBJ1-5): DARVTQTPRHKVTEMGQEVTMRCQPILGHNTVFWYRQTMMQGLELLAYFRNRAPLDDSGMPKDRFSAEMPDATLATLKIQPSEPRDSAVYFCASGLAFRQGRCNQPQHFGDGTRLSIL.

In regard to this clonotype: An end of the junction differs from the germline gene, which may be a read error. This chain joins TRBV6-5 and TRBJ2-1, with D maybe TRBD2 (6 bases). The CDR3 sequence is 14 residues long. Germline CDR1 is MNHEY and CDR2 is SVGAGI. The CDR3 here is CASSYGRGFGEQLF. In DNA form, the CDR3 reads TGTGCTAGCAGTTACGGGCGGGGCTTCGGTGAGCAGCTCTTC.

Regarding this clonotype: The junction departs from germline at one end; a sequencing error may be responsible. The genes are TRBV7-8 and TRBJ1-4, with D possibly being TRBD1 (5 bases). CDR3 length equals 17 residues. Germline assignment: CDR1 SGHVS and CDR2 FQNEAQ. CDR3 residues: CASSLAGGGVRRENLFF. DNA of the CDR3: TGTGCCAGCAGCTTAGCAGGCGGGGGAGTCCGCCGTGAAAACCTGTTTTTT.

This clonotype was observed a single time. V gene TRBV20-1 combines with J gene TRBJ2-7; 8 positions agree with TRBD1. Germline CDR1 DFQATT, CDR2 SNEGSKA (reference sequence). This CDR3 has 16 amino acids. V shed 3 bases and J 5 bases; nucleotides not matched to a gene: 15. CDR3 nucleotides: TGCAGTGCTAGCTTCCAGGGGGCCTCTGGGACTGACGAGCAGTACTTC. Translated, it gives CSASFQGASGTDEQYF.

The genes are TRBV20-1 and TRBJ2-1; 13 bases are shared with TRBD2. Losses at the gene ends were 6 bases for V and 8 bases for J; bases not matched to a gene: 16. From germline, CDR1 is DFQATT and CDR2 SNEGSKA (reference sequence). The CDR3 is 17 residues long. The CDR3 DNA follows: TGCAGTGCCCCCCTGGGGACTAGCGGGGAACCAATGGATGAGCAGTTCTTC. Translation: CSAPLGTSGEPMDEQFF.

The table lists this clonotype with a count of one. The conserved phenylalanine or tryptophan is not found at the CDR3 terminus, so this likely reflects a read error. The V and J genes are TRBV11-2 and TRBJ2-2; D may be TRBD2 (6 bases). This CDR3 contains 16 residues. The germline gives CDR1 SGHAT, CDR2 FQNNGV. The CDR3: CASSFQRVAGTGELFL. CDR3 DNA: TGTGCCAGCAGCTTCCAGCGGGTGGCGGGAACCGGCGAGCTGTTTCTT.

This chain links TRBV5-4 with TRBJ2-7; TRBD1 agrees at 7 bases. The CDR3 is 12 residues long. With V trimmed by 2 bases and J by 6 bases, 2 bases remained unmatched. From germline, CDR1 is SGHNT and CDR2 YYREEE (reference sequence). In DNA form, the CDR3 reads TGTGCCAGCAGCTTTACAGGGGTCGAGCAGTACTTC. It encodes CASSFTGVEQYF.

The chain uses TRBV11-2 and TRBJ2-7; the match to TRBD1 covers 9 bases. Trimming removed 5 bases from V and 2 bases from J; junction bases left unmatched: 7. CDR3 length: 15 residues. CDR1 SGHAT and CDR2 FQNNGV come from the germline V gene. CDR3 loop: CASSSRDRVTYEQYF. The CDR3 bases are TGTGCCAGCAGCAGCCGGGACAGGGTCACCTACGAGCAGTACTTC.